These T cell receptor beta chains were read from a single sample in a study of cytomegalovirus exposure and HLA in healthy donors. The data were produced by immunoSEQ multiplex PCR, yet TCRdb's version contains in-frame clones alone and is incomplete. The sample lists around 120,000 clones, 60% to 85% occurring once. What was sequenced was PBMCs. The receptors originated from a woman aged 40 to 50 in good health and CMV-seropositive. The CDR3 runs from the conserved cysteine through the conserved F or W. The order of the fields is D gene, clone size, J gene, V gene, CDR3 protein, CDR3 DNA. D genes are given only for firm matches. Not all rows give a size; the values are once, few, many and, for expanded clones, a class.

>.|.|TRBJ2-1|TRBV30
CAWSGAANNEQFF
TGTGCCTGGAGTGGGGCAGCCAACAATGAGCAGTTCTTC
>.|.|TRBJ2-1|TRBV6-5
CASSSSGGRQGQFF
TGTGCCAGCAGCAGCTCCGGGGGACGCCAAGGGCAGTTCTTC
>TRBD1|.|TRBJ1-2|TRBV6-5
CASSLTGTGGSGYTF
TGTGCCAGCAGTCTAACCGGGACAGGGGGTAGTGGCTACACCTTC
>.|.|TRBJ1-4|TRBV2
CASSGNRATNEKLFF
TGTGCCAGCAGTGGAAACAGGGCAACTAATGAAAAACTGTTTTTT
>.|few|TRBJ1-1|TRBV7-6
CASTGWDTEAFF
TGTGCCAGCACAGGCTGGGACACTGAAGCTTTCTTT
>.|few|TRBJ2-1|TRBV5-1
CASSLAGNEQFF
TGCGCCAGCAGCTTGGCCGGCAATGAGCAGTTCTTC
>.|.|TRBJ1-2|TRBV4-1
CASSQDRLGEVRYGYTF
TGCGCCAGCAGCCAAGATCGCCTCGGGGAGGTGCGCTATGGCTACACCTTC
>TRBD2|once|TRBJ2-1|TRBV12-5
CASGLSGGLEQFF
TGTGCTAGTGGTTTAAGCGGGGGGCTTGAGCAGTTCTTC
>.|.|TRBJ1-5|TRBV7-8
CASSLNSAGNQPQHF
TGTGCCAGCAGCTTAAATTCGGCGGGAAATCAGCCCCAGCATTTT
>.|.|TRBJ2-3|TRBV10-1
CASSESASADTQYF
TGCGCCAGCAGTGAGTCCGCTAGCGCAGATACGCAGTATTTT
>.|.|TRBJ1-2|TRBV19
CASKGLLGGYTF
TGTGCCAGTAAGGGGCTGCTGGGAGGCTACACCTTC
>TRBD2|.|TRBJ2-3|TRBV5-1
CASSLGLARDTQYF
TGCGCCAGCAGCTTGGGACTAGCGCGAGATACGCAGTATTTT
>TRBD1|.|TRBJ2-3|TRBV9
CASTRQGQSPDTQYF
TGTGCCAGCACCAGACAGGGTCAGTCGCCAGATACGCAGTATTTT
>TRBD2|.|TRBJ2-7|TRBV7-2
CASSSASGRPYEQYF
TGTGCCAGCAGCTCAGCTAGCGGGCGCCCATACGAGCAGTACTTC
>.|.|TRBJ2-1|TRBV29-1
CSVISRKYEQFF
TGCAGCGTTATCTCTAGAAAATATGAGCAGTTCTTC
>.|.|TRBJ1-1|TRBV9
CASSVEEGRVSTEAFF
TGTGCCAGCAGCGTAGAGGAGGGACGGGTCAGTACTGAAGCTTTCTTT
>.|.|TRBJ2-5|TRBV29-1
CSAYKETQYF
TGCAGCGCTTACAAAGAGACCCAGTACTTC
>TRBD2|.|TRBJ2-7|TRBV2
CASGESGGAREQYF
TGTGCCAGCGGTGAGAGCGGGGGGGCCCGGGAGCAGTACTTC
>.|.|TRBJ1-6|TRBV6-6
CASRLDTSANSPLHF
TGTGCCAGCAGACTCGACACGTCAGCTAATTCACCCCTCCACTTT
>.|few|TRBJ2-3|TRBV6-8
CATGRGTDTQYF
TGTGCCACAGGCAGGGGAACAGATACGCAGTATTTT
>.|.|TRBJ1-6|TRBV11-2
CASSPRVITGSPLHF
TGTGCCAGCAGCCCGAGGGTTATAACGGGTTCACCCCTCCACTTT
>.|few|TRBJ2-3|TRBV7-2
CASTPPSSGTDTQYF
TGTGCCAGCACCCCTCCTAGTTCTGGCACAGATACGCAGTATTTT
>.|.|TRBJ2-3|TRBV6-5
CASSYGGGTDTQYF
TGTGCCAGCAGTTACGGCGGGGGCACAGATACGCAGTATTTT
>.|.|TRBJ1-1|TRBV5-1
CASSGGGQNTEAFF
TGCGCCAGCAGCGGGGGGGGGCAAAACACTGAAGCTTTCTTT
>.|.|TRBJ2-7|TRBV5-1
CASSPRGSTTYEQYF
TGCGCCAGCAGCCCCCGGGGGAGTACTACCTACGAGCAGTACTTC
>.|.|TRBJ2-1|TRBV5-4
CASSLDAGNYNEQFF
TGTGCCAGCAGCTTGGATGCGGGGAATTACAATGAGCAGTTCTTC
>.|.|TRBJ1-1|TRBV21-1
CASSRIASDTNTEAFF
TGTGCCAGCAGCCGAATCGCCTCTGACACGAACACTGAAGCTTTCTTT
>.|.|TRBJ1-1|TRBV7-2
CASSQTSWPEAFF
TGTGCCAGCAGCCAAACCAGTTGGCCTGAAGCTTTCTTT
>.|.|TRBJ2-7|TRBV15
CATSRDVGGSSYEQYF
TGTGCCACCAGCAGAGATGTCGGCGGAAGCTCCTACGAGCAGTACTTC
>TRBD2|medium-sized|TRBJ2-5|TRBV11-2
CASSFVVAGEETQYF
TGTGCCAGCAGCTTCGTGGTAGCGGGGGAAGAGACCCAGTACTTC
>TRBD2|.|TRBJ2-7|TRBV5-4
CASSLPSGRAQAYEQYF
TGTGCCAGCAGCTTGCCTAGCGGGAGGGCCCAGGCCTACGAGCAGTACTTC
>TRBD2|.|TRBJ2-7|TRBV4-3
CASSPSRGFLAGITYEQYF
TGCGCCAGCAGCCCGTCGAGGGGGTTTCTAGCGGGAATAACCTACGAGCAGTACTTC
>TRBD1|.|TRBJ1-1|TRBV4-1
CASSYFDRGDTEAFF
TGCGCCAGCAGCTACTTCGACAGGGGGGACACTGAAGCTTTCTTT
>.|.|TRBJ2-1|TRBV9
CASSRGGLQNNEQFF
TGTGCCAGCAGCCGAGGCGGCCTCCAAAACAATGAGCAGTTCTTC
>TRBD2|.|TRBJ2-5|TRBV7-3
CASSLTPSGGMGETQYF
TGTGCCAGCAGCTTAACTCCTAGCGGGGGCATGGGTGAGACCCAGTACTTC
>.|.|TRBJ1-4|TRBV6-1
CASSAKFTGSGEKLFF
TGTGCCAGCAGTGCCAAATTTACAGGATCGGGTGAAAAACTGTTTTTT
>TRBD1|.|TRBJ1-6|TRBV4-2
CASSQERQGVNSPLHF
TGTGCCAGCAGCCAAGAGAGACAGGGGGTGAATTCACCCCTCCACTTT
>TRBD2|.|TRBJ2-1|TRBV6-1
CASSEGPGLALYNEQFF
TGTGCCAGCAGTGAAGGACCGGGACTAGCTCTCTACAATGAGCAGTTCTTC
>.|.|TRBJ1-2|TRBV7-8
CASSLVGIANYGYTF
TGTGCCAGCAGCTTAGTCGGGATAGCTAACTATGGCTACACCTTC
>TRBD2|.|TRBJ2-3|TRBV6-1
CASNPSGGITDTQYF
TGTGCCAGCAATCCTAGCGGGGGGATCACAGATACGCAGTATTTT
>.|.|TRBJ2-7|TRBV6-5
CASSYLAGGSYEQYF
TGTGCCAGCAGTTACTTGGCAGGGGGGTCCTACGAGCAGTACTTC
>.|.|TRBJ2-2|TRBV4-3
CASSQDDSFHTGELFF
TGCGCCAGCAGCCAAGATGACTCCTTTCACACCGGGGAGCTGTTTTTT
>.|.|TRBJ1-4|TRBV15
CATSRTVANEKLFF
TGTGCCACCAGCAGGACAGTTGCTAATGAAAAACTGTTTTTT
>.|.|TRBJ1-5|TRBV18
CASSLQAFNQPQHF
TGTGCCAGCTCACTGCAGGCCTTCAATCAGCCCCAGCATTTT
>TRBD2|.|TRBJ2-2|TRBV29-1
CSVGTSGRTRELFF
TGCAGCGTTGGGACTAGCGGGAGGACCAGGGAGCTGTTTTTT
>TRBD1|.|TRBJ2-5|TRBV18
CASSPRHTGVSFQETQYF
TGTGCCAGCTCACCACGCCACACAGGGGTTTCCTTCCAAGAGACCCAGTACTTC
>TRBD2|.|TRBJ2-3|TRBV4-2
CASSPRAGEEADTQYF
TGTGCCAGCTCTCCGAGAGCGGGAGAGGAGGCAGATACGCAGTATTTT
>TRBD1|.|TRBJ2-2|TRBV6-1
CASRFGTGVGELFF
TGTGCCAGCAGGTTTGGGACAGGGGTCGGGGAGCTGTTTTTT
>.|.|TRBJ2-3|TRBV7-9
CSSSSSGTSPDTQYF
TGTTCCAGCAGCTCATCCGGGACTTCCCCAGATACGCAGTATTTT
>TRBD2|.|TRBJ2-7|TRBV5-6
CASSGWTSGGTNEQYF
TGTGCCAGCAGCGGCTGGACTAGCGGGGGGACCAACGAGCAGTACTTC
>TRBD1|.|TRBJ1-1|TRBV7-8
CASSQGSQGPTIGAFF
TGTGCCAGCAGCCAAGGATCACAGGGGCCGACCATAGGGGCTTTCTTT
>TRBD1|.|TRBJ2-7|TRBV14
CASSNTGGSEQYF
TGTGCCAGCAGCAATACAGGGGGCTCCGAGCAGTACTTC
>TRBD2|few|TRBJ2-1|TRBV7-9
CASSLSSSGDQQFF
TGTGCCAGCAGCCTTAGTAGCAGCGGGGACCAGCAGTTCTTC
>TRBD1|.|TRBJ1-4|TRBV4-1
CASSQEPGQGWEKLFF
TGCGCCAGCAGCCAAGAACCGGGACAGGGTTGGGAAAAACTGTTTTTT
>.|once|TRBJ2-7|TRBV30
CAWSVEVRLDEQYF
TGTGCCTGGAGTGTAGAGGTCCGGCTGGATGAGCAGTACTTC
>.|.|TRBJ1-2|TRBV6-5
CASSYSTGMDYGYTF
TGTGCCAGCAGTTACTCGACCGGGATGGACTATGGCTACACCTTC
>.|few|TRBJ1-1|TRBV19
CASSNPGMATEAFF
TGTGCCAGTAGTAACCCAGGGATGGCCACTGAAGCTTTCTTT